This TCR beta chain was profiled in a study of identical twins. Each CDR3 protein is one row after TCRdb ran MiXCR on the 5' RACE reads. The top ten hold 2.9% of the sample, which has 400,000 to 550,000 distinct CDR3 sequences, 20% to 25% seen once. As to this clonotype: What it binds is not known.

Study outcomes and limitations: Out-of-frame TCR alpha sharing in monozygotic twins exceeded recombination model predictions.

These same data were also listed under a study on T cells expressing NK-cell markers.

The clonotype originates from a woman aged 18-29 years in good health. The sample taken for sequencing was CD4+ T cells sorted from blood.

The CDR3 nucleotides read TGTGCGAGCGGGTCTACCTCGGGAAAGGAAGATACGCAGTATTTT. Its translation: CASGSTSGKEDTQYF. The chain links TRBV7-6 to TRBJ2-3, with D possibly TRBD2 on 6 matching bases. CDR3 length equals 15 residues. Germline-derived CDR1 and CDR2 are SGHVS and FNYEAQ.